Only a few counts were recorded for the clone carrying this T cell receptor (beta chain). The data belong to a study of T cells in Graves' hyperthyroidism and ophthalmopathy. TCR beta CDR3 sequences were amplified from RNA transcripts. HTBI primers drove first-round RT-PCR of the TCR CDR3. Via MiXCR, TCRdb re-called the multiplex PCR reads, giving one row per CDR3 protein. In the table there are 700,000 or so distinct CDR3 sequences, roughly 15% of which are singletons. The germline V gene has CDR1 MNHNS and CDR2 SASEGT. Deletions cut 6 bases from V and 2 bases from J, with 13 bases between. This CDR3 has 15 amino acids.

The receptor comes from a man between 18 and 29 years old with Graves' hyperthyroidism. The rearrangement uses TRBV6-1 and TRBJ2-2; tentative D call: TRBD1 (6 bases). Source material: blood. CDR3 nucleotide sequence: TGTGCCAGCAGCCCACCGGGACAAAACACCGGGGAGCTGTTTTTT. Amino acids: CASSPPGQNTGELFF.